These 23 T cell receptor beta chains were sequenced from one sample in a study of immune evolution from preneoplasia to lung adenocarcinoma. Profiled with immunoSEQ multiplex PCR; TCRdb holds only in-frame clones, not every one. Altogether approximately 6,800 clones are present, around three quarters being singletons, with the ten largest covering 18%. Source material: FFPE adjacent normal lung tissue. These receptor sequences come from a person in their 70s with lung adenocarcinoma.

The chain is built from TRBV5-1 and TRBJ1-3, with D tentatively TRBD1 (6 bases). V dropped 0 bases and J dropped 2 bases, with 12 bases sitting between them. The CDR3 covers 16 residues. CDR1 and CDR2 (germline): SGHRS, YFSETQ. Here the CDR3 reads CASSLAQGNPGNTIYF. CDR3 nucleotide sequence: TGCGCCAGCAGCTTGGCCCAGGGGAATCCTGGAAACACCATATATTTT.

The genes are TRBV27 and TRBJ2-7, with D tentatively TRBD1 (5 bases). The V end was cut by 2 bases, the J end by 6 bases, with 17 bases between. The CDR3 is made up of 15 amino acids. Germline assignment: CDR1 MNHEY and CDR2 SMNVEV (reference sequence). CDR3 loop: CASSLIGKTGGEQYF. The CDR3 nucleotides are TGTGCCAGCAGTTTAATAGGGAAAACAGGCGGCGAGCAGTACTTC.

This clone was found once. This chain joins TRBV7-3 and TRBJ2-3; D might be TRBD2 (6 bases). The CDR3 has 15 amino acids. Germline lookup yields CDR1 SGHTA and CDR2 FQGTGA. The germline V and J ends were trimmed by 3 bases and 4 bases, with 14 bases remaining between them. CDR3 sequence: CASSFVGGQADTQYF. In DNA, the CDR3 is TGTGCCAGCAGCTTCGTTGGAGGGCAGGCAGATACGCAGTATTTT.

The V and J genes are TRBV9 and TRBJ1-2, with a weak D call TRBD1 (5 bases). Germline V CDR1 and CDR2: SGDLS, YYNGEE. This CDR3 is 15 amino acids long. V lost 0 bases and J lost 5, with 14 bases in between. The CDR3 DNA reads as TGTGCCAGCAGCGTAGAAATACAGGCGGATTATGGCTACACCTTC. This codes for CASSVEIQADYGYTF.

The chain uses TRBV9 and TRBJ1-4; possible D gene TRBD1, 5 bases. The V end was cut by 0 bases, the J end by 7 bases, with 10 bases between. This CDR3 is 14 amino acids long. Germline assignment: CDR1 SGDLS and CDR2 YYNGEE. The CDR3 DNA follows: TGTGCCAGCAGCGTAGGAGGGGCGGGTGAAAAACTGTTTTTT. It specifies CASSVGGAGEKLFF.

The chain joins TRBV15 to TRBJ2-2; D might be TRBD2 (5 bases). The CDR3 totals 16 residues. From germline, CDR1 is LNHNV and CDR2 YYDKDF (reference sequence). V lost 1 base and J lost 6, with 15 bases in between. For the CDR3, the DNA is TGTGCCACCAGCAGAGCCACTAGTTACGGGGCCGGGGAGCTGTTTTTT. Encoded protein: CATSRATSYGAGELFF.

The chain is built from TRBV12-2 and TRBJ2-1; TRBD1, the table's D call, lacks a check against the DNA. TRBV12-2 is designated a pseudogene. The CDR3 spans 17 residues. The CDR3 region is CASRLGDHRGAINEQFF. The CDR3 bases are TGTGCAAGTCGCTTAGGTGACCACAGGGGCGCGATCAATGAGCAGTTCTTC.

This clone was observed a single time. V usage is TRBV5-8 and J usage is TRBJ1-4; D is undetermined. V lost 5 bases, J lost 2 bases, and 10 bases lay in between. The CDR3 spans 14 residues. CDR1 SGHTS and CDR2 YDEGEE come from the germline V gene. The CDR3 DNA reads TGTGCCAGCAGTTCATATGTGACTAATGAAAAACTGTTTTTT. Translated, it gives CASSSYVTNEKLFF.

The V and J genes are TRBV19 and TRBJ1-5; 7 nucleotides align to TRBD1. Germline assignment: CDR1 LNHDA and CDR2 SQIVND (reference sequence). The CDR3 has 16 amino acids. J was trimmed by 5 bases and V by 4 bases; bases with no gene match: 11. The CDR3: CASSSPSGQSYQPQHF. In DNA, the CDR3 is TGTGCCAGTAGTAGCCCCTCGGGACAGAGCTATCAGCCCCAGCATTTT.

This clone was seen only once. The junction shows a germline mismatch at one end, possibly a read error. This chain joins TRBV2 and TRBJ1-5; TRBD1 might be the D (5 bases). CDR3 length: 13 residues. Germline V gene sequence: CDR1 SNHLY, CDR2 FYNNEI. This CDR3 reads CASSEEGRARKNF. CDR3 sequence (DNA): TGTGCCAGCAGTGAAGAGGGCAGGGCAAGAAAGAATTTT.

The chain couples TRBV5-1 to TRBJ1-2; D might be TRBD1 (6 bases). The CDR3 runs 13 residues. V was shortened by 4 bases and J by 2 bases, with 9 bases between the two germline ends. Per the germline V gene, CDR1 is SGHRS and CDR2 is YFSETQ. The DNA for the CDR3 is TGCGCCAGCAGCGGCGGACAGAACTATGGCTACACCTTC. Translation: CASSGGQNYGYTF.

V gene TRBV6-5 combines with J gene TRBJ1-3; D gene ambiguous. The CDR3 is 11 amino acids. The V and J ends lost 8 bases and 0 bases respectively, with 2 bases between them. Per the germline V gene, CDR1 is MNHEY and CDR2 is SVGAGI. This CDR3 reads CASRSGNTIYF. The CDR3 DNA follows: TGTGCCAGCCGCTCTGGAAACACCATATATTTT.

V gene TRBV29-1 combines with J gene TRBJ1-6; no reliable D call. Per germline, CDR1 SQVTM and CDR2 ANQGSEA. The CDR3 is 12 residues long. Trimming pared 6 bases from V and 7 bases from J, leaving 10 bases between. CDR3 protein: CSVQNGNSPLHF. CDR3 nucleotides: TGCAGCGTCCAGAACGGGAATTCACCCCTCCACTTT.

This clone has only a few counts. The chain combines TRBV5-1 with TRBJ2-5, with 7 bases lining up with TRBD1. CDR1 SGHRS and CDR2 YFSETQ come from the germline V gene. The CDR3 spans 16 residues. V lost 0 bases, J lost 1 base, and 6 bases stayed unmatched. The CDR3 DNA reads as TGCGCCAGCAGCTTGGACAGGGGATCGATCCAAGAGACCCAGTACTTC. Protein sequence: CASSLDRGSIQETQYF.

The genes are TRBV7-8 and TRBJ2-3, with D unclear. Trimming cost V 5 bases and J 8 bases, with 17 bases left between them. The CDR3 totals 14 residues. Germline values: CDR1 SGHVS, CDR2 FQNEAQ. For the CDR3, the DNA is TGTGCCAGCAGCGCCTCATCGGGCCGAACTACGCAGTATTTT. Its protein is CASSASSGRTTQYF. The complete variable domain, with remaining parts taken from reference TRBV7-8 and TRBJ2-3, reads GAGVSQSPRYKVAKRGQDVALRCDPISGHVSLFWYQQALGQGPEFLTYFQNEAQLDKSGLPSDRFFAERPEGSVSTLKIQRTQQEDSAVYLCASSASSGRTTQYFGPGTRLTVL.

The chain combines TRBV6-1 with TRBJ2-7; D might be TRBD1 or TRBD2, each matching 5 bases. V dropped 1 base and J dropped 9 bases, with 13 bases sitting between them. The germline V gene has CDR1 MNHNS and CDR2 SASEGT. The CDR3 consists of 13 residues. CDR3 amino acids: CASSEDGTLGQYF. In DNA form, the CDR3 reads TGTGCCAGCAGTGAAGACGGGACCTTAGGGCAGTACTTC.

The V gene is TRBV27, the J gene TRBJ1-1; no clear D. This CDR3 is built from 16 residues. CDR1 and CDR2 (germline): MNHEY, SMNVEV (reference sequence). V lost 7 bases to trimming and J lost 0 bases, with 18 bases between them. The DNA for the CDR3 is TGTGCCAGCACCCTGACGGGTGCCCCTATGAACACTGAAGCTTTCTTT. This gives the protein CASTLTGAPMNTEAFF.

The CDR3 loop reads CASSQSGRAYEQYF. As DNA, the CDR3 is TGCGCCAGCAGTCAATCGGGCAGGGCCTACGAGCAGTACTTC. This rearrangement joins TRBV23-1 to TRBJ2-7, with D possibly matching TRBD1 (5 bases). TRBV23-1 is identified as an open reading frame with a role that is uncertain. This CDR3 is 14 amino acids long. V was pared by 0 bases and J by 2 bases, with 8 bases between.

This chain links TRBV5-1 with TRBJ2-7; 12 nucleotides align to TRBD1. V was clipped by 4 bases and J by 7 bases; unmatched bases: 6. From germline, CDR1 is SGHRS and CDR2 YFSETQ. The CDR3 is made up of 14 amino acids. This CDR3 is CASSTGQGAREQYF. The CDR3 nucleotides read TGCGCCAGCAGCACGGGACAGGGGGCGCGAGAGCAGTACTTC.

V and J are TRBV5-4 and TRBJ2-1; D gene uncertain. The germline CDR1 and CDR2 sequences are SGHNT and YYREEE (reference sequence). There are 13 residues in the CDR3. V gave up 1 base and J gave up 4 bases, with 6 bases separating them. CDR3 amino acids: CASSLSEYNEQFF. The CDR3 coding sequence is TGTGCCAGCAGCTTGTCAGAGTACAATGAGCAGTTCTTC.

This chain uses TRBV5-1 with TRBJ1-2; D gene uncertain. Germline CDR1 reads SGHRS; CDR2 reads YFSETQ. The CDR3 loop spans 15 amino acids. V was clipped by 0 bases and J by 3 bases, with 12 bases between them. The CDR3 sequence is CASSLEVRSHYGYTF. The CDR3 DNA reads as TGCGCCAGCAGCTTGGAGGTACGGTCCCACTATGGCTACACCTTC.

This chain links TRBV7-9 with TRBJ1-1, with TRBD1 as a possible D gene (5 bases). This CDR3 comprises 15 residues. The germline V gene encodes CDR1 SEHNR and CDR2 FQNEAQ (reference sequence). The germline V and J ends were trimmed by 4 bases and 7 bases, with 19 bases remaining between them. The CDR3 sequence is CASSSSWMAGIEAFF. For the CDR3, the DNA is TGTGCCAGCAGCTCGAGTTGGATGGCAGGGATTGAAGCTTTCTTT.

The chain links TRBV6-1 to TRBJ1-2; D gene uncertain. The germline CDR1 and CDR2 sequences are MNHNS and SASEGT. CDR3 length: 11 residues. The V end lost 5 bases, the J end lost 9 bases, and 10 bases lay between the germline ends. Written as DNA, the CDR3 is TGTGCCAGCAGTACCCAGTCCCGCTACACCTTC. It codes for CASSTQSRYTF.